This TCR beta chain was observed in a study of OX40 agonist ivuxolimab in advanced cancers. Turning to the overall study: Ivuxolimab was a fully human IgG2 agonistic monoclonal antibody targeting the costimulatory receptor OX40 (CD134). Intravenous ivuxolimab was administered to patients every 2 weeks at six dose levels: 0.01, 0.1, 0.3, 1.5, 3 and 10 mg/kg. Of the roughly 50 dose-escalation patients, hepatocellular carcinoma was present in roughly 19, melanoma in around 15, renal cell carcinoma in 9 and head and neck cancer in 9. In the dose-escalation cohort, around four fifths of patients were male, and the mean age was approximately 60 years with a range of roughly 23 to 79. Patients were allowed to have had prior anti-PD-1, anti-PD-L1 or anti-CTLA-4 therapy, and around 40% of the dose-escalation patients had previously received checkpoint inhibitors. Partial responses occurred in three dose-escalation patients, of whom one had hepatocellular carcinoma and two had cutaneous melanoma. The purpose of peripheral TCRbeta sequencing was to test whether ivuxolimab changed TCR sequence diversity and led to clonal T-cell expansion. The monotherapy dose-escalation portion (N of about 50 patients) of the phase I ivuxolimab trial is reported in the paper. Broad study findings and their caveats: Low levels of normalized T-cell clonal expansion were also shown by some nonresponding patients. At doses of 0.1 to 3.0 mg/kg, clonal expansion of both CD4+ and CD8+ blood T cells was observed from baseline to week 6. In partial responders in the 0.1-3.0 mg/kg groups, normalized peripheral clonal expansion was found to be among the lowest, especially among CD8+ T cells. After ivuxolimab, expanded clones were on average more numerous among CD8+ T cells than among CD4+ T cells. Antigen specificity was not determined for the clonally expanded peripheral T cells.

The germline V gene yields SGDLS for CDR1 and YYNGEE for CDR2. The CDR3 holds 16 amino acids from the cysteine to the phenylalanine. Left in the record is the CDR3 DNA by itself, 48 bases read in frame from the first base. A distance of 10 bases separates the germline ends of V and J, which lose 0 bases and 0 bases respectively. Genomic DNA was extracted from sorted cells for sequencing of the TCRbeta CDR3 region. The immunoSEQ Assay was used for sequencing of TCRbeta CDR3 regions. TCRdb holds this immuneACCESS table with in-frame rearrangements only. Some clones are missing; in checked studies, unresolved V genes explain under half, and the rest has no known cause. Recorded for this sample are 80,000 or so clones; about 93% of them occurred a single time. In total, the top ten clones hold less than 0.35% of the sample. About this clone: It has no known antigen specificity. Per-base quality was not reported, and no clone a single base away is much larger than it.

The trial excluded patients who had a history of autoimmune disease or who were on systemic immunosuppression. Peripheral blood for TCR sequencing was drawn from every dose cohort at baseline, at cycle 4 day 1 and at cycle 7 day 1. The samples were taken from a phase I, first-in-human, multicenter, open-label dose-escalation trial of ivuxolimab. Adults with locally advanced or metastatic melanoma, renal cell, hepatocellular, or head and neck squamous cell carcinoma were enrolled in the trial. CD4+ and CD8+ T cells were sorted separately from peripheral blood before TCR sequencing. The origin of this receptor is an adult with an advanced solid tumor such as melanoma, head and neck, liver or kidney cancer. Rearrangement joined TRBV9 to TRBJ2-1; too little of a D gene remains to name it. This specimen consisted of CD4+ or CD8+ T cells sorted from blood, obtained in a trial of the OX40 agonist ivuxolimab. The DNA sequence is given as TGTGCCAGCAGCGTAGGAGGAATGAGCTCCTACAATGAGCAGTTCTTC. Its protein reads: CASSVGGMSSYNEQFF.